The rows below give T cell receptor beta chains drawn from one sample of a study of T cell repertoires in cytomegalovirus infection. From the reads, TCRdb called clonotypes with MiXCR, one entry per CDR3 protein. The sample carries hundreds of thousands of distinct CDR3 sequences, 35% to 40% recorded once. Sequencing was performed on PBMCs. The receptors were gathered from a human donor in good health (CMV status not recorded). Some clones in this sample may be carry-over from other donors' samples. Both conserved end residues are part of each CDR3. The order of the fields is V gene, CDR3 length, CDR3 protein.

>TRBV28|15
CASSLVGNSNSPLHF
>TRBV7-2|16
CASSLASSGSAYEQYF
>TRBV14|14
CASSQGMGYYGYTF
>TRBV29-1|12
CSVLAGLEKLFF
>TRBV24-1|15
CATSDGGNSHNEQFF
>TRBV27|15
CASSLYGSDTDTQYF
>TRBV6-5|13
CASSRLAGRPQYF
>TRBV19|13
CASSIARGTEAFF
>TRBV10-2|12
CASSGLSYEQYF
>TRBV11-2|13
CASSLDPRQNQYF
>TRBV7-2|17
CASSFPQSGVPTDTQYF
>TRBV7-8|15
CASSSGQEPSYEQYF
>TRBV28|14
CASSFSPAHEKLFF
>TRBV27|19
CASSPRTGSLVYSNQPQHF
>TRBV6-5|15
CASSYSSGIANEQYF
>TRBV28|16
CASSLYRGRSELEAFF
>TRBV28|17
CASSPAGSGTGFYGYTF
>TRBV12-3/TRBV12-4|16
CASSFLAGGTGDTQYF
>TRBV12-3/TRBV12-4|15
CASSPQVGVHYEQYF
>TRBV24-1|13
CATSEGSSEKLFF
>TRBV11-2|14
CASSSPKERYGYTF
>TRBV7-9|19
CASSQQGRQELLGANVLTF
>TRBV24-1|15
CATSDRQGGHTEAFF
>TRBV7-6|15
CASSPGDGPQETQYF